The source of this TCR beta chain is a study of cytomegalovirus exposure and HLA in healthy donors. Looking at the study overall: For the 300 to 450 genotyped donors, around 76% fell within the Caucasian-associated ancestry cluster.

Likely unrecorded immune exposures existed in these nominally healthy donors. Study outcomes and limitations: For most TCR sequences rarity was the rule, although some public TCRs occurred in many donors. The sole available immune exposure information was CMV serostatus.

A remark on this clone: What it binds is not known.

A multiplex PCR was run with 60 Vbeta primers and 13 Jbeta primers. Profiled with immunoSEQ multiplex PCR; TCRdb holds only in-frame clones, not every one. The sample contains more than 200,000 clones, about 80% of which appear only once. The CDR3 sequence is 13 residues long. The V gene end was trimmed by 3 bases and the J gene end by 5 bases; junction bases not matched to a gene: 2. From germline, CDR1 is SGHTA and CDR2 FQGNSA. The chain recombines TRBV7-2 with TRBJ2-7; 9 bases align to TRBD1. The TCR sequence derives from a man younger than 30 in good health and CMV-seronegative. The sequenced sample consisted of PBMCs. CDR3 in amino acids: CASSLTGGHEQYF. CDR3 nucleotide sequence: TGTGCCAGCAGCTTGACAGGGGGACACGAGCAGTACTTC.